A selection of T cell receptor beta chains follows, all from one sample in a study of PD-1 blockade in classical Hodgkin lymphoma. Clones were sequenced by immunoSEQ multiplex PCR, and TCRdb holds only the in-frame ones, with some missing. Of approximately 19,000 clones in the sample, 77% were seen once. The sample here was peripheral blood mononuclear cells (PBMCs), taken before the second cycle of nivolumab. Receptors were obtained from a human donor with classical Hodgkin lymphoma. CDR3s include the opening cysteine and the closing phenylalanine or tryptophan. The D gene is left open where the match is weak. Some rows have no size entry. The others give once, few or many, or a class for an expanded clone.

- - TRBJ2-1 TRBV6-1 CASTKGDPYNEQFF TGTGCCAGCACCAAGGGGGACCCTTACAATGAGCAGTTCTTC
- once TRBJ2-7 TRBV20-1 CSARDPYEQYF TGCAGTGCTAGAGACCCTTACGAGCAGTACTTC
- - TRBJ1-5 TRBV19 CASSIAHDSNQPQHF TGTGCCAGTAGTATAGCACATGATAGCAATCAGCCCCAGCATTTT
- - TRBJ1-2 TRBV25-1 CASSALGRGGYGYTF TGTGCCAGCAGTGCCCTGGGGCGGGGCGGCTATGGCTACACCTTC
- medium-sized TRBJ1-1 TRBV9 CASSVSGGYGLDTEAFF TGTGCCAGCAGCGTATCGGGGGGCTACGGTCTGGACACTGAAGCTTTCTTT
TRBD1 - TRBJ2-2 TRBV7-2 CASSPGYGTGGTGELFF TGTGCCAGCAGCCCTGGATACGGGACAGGGGGTACCGGGGAGCTGTTTTTT
- - TRBJ1-5 TRBV6-6 CASRPGEQPQHF TGTGCCAGCAGACCAGGGGAACAGCCCCAGCATTTT
- few TRBJ2-5 TRBV30 CAWTGGSQETQYF TGTGCCTGGACCGGCGGAAGCCAAGAGACCCAGTACTTC
- - TRBJ2-1 TRBV20-1 CSADSVNEQFF TGCAGTGCTGACTCTGTCAATGAGCAGTTCTTC
- - TRBJ2-1 TRBV5-1 CASSLVRPGSSYNEQFF TGCGCCAGCAGCTTGGTACGACCGGGTAGCTCCTACAATGAGCAGTTCTTC
- - TRBJ1-3 TRBV18 CASSPAGSGGNTIYF TGTGCCAGCTCACCCGCGGGATCGGGCGGGAACACCATATATTTT
- - TRBJ1-1 TRBV2 CASSEFEDEAFF TGTGCCAGCAGTGAATTTGAGGATGAAGCTTTCTTT
- - TRBJ2-3 TRBV5-5 CASSSEGGVDTQYF TGTGCCAGCAGCTCTGAGGGCGGGGTAGATACGCAGTATTTT
- - TRBJ2-2 TRBV30 CAWSVGGSGELFF TGTGCCTGGAGTGTGGGGGGATCCGGGGAGCTGTTTTTT
- - TRBJ1-5 TRBV19 CASEETRGNQPQHF TGTGCCTCCGAAGAGACCCGGGGAAATCAGCCCCAGCATTTT
- - TRBJ1-1 TRBV19 CASSIGGLGALRAFF TGTGCCAGTAGTATCGGGGGACTGGGAGCCTTGAGAGCTTTCTTT
- - TRBJ1-3 TRBV9 CASGRTSGNTIYF TGTGCCAGCGGCAGAACCTCTGGAAACACCATATATTTT
TRBD1 - TRBJ2-3 TRBV11-3 CASSLGTGGTDTQYF TGTGCCAGCAGCTTAGGGACAGGGGGTACCGATACGCAGTATTTT
TRBD1 - TRBJ1-2 TRBV4-3 CASSQGQGYGYTF TGCGCCAGCAGCCAAGGACAGGGCTATGGCTACACCTTC
- few TRBJ1-2 TRBV21-1 CASSKERQGAGLGYTF TGTGCCAGCAGCAAAGAAAGACAGGGGGCAGGGTTGGGCTACACCTTC
- - TRBJ1-2 TRBV5-1 CASSLSRKDYGYTF TGCGCCAGCAGCTTGTCTAGGAAGGACTATGGCTACACCTTC
- - TRBJ1-4 TRBV28 CASAGFYAGDEKLFF TGTGCCAGCGCTGGTTTTTATGCGGGAGATGAAAAACTGTTTTTT
- - TRBJ1-1 TRBV5-1 CASSWGGLGTEAFF TGCGCCAGCAGCTGGGGGGGCCTGGGGACTGAAGCTTTCTTT
- once TRBJ1-5 TRBV19 CASSIYGDNQPQHF TGTGCCAGTAGTATATACGGCGACAATCAGCCCCAGCATTTT
- - TRBJ2-3 TRBV5-1 CASSLKGDTQYF TGCGCCAGCAGCTTGAAAGGGGATACGCAGTATTTT
TRBD1 - TRBJ1-2 TRBV9 CASSGRTGSNYGYTF TGTGCCAGCAGCGGTAGGACAGGCTCTAACTATGGCTACACCTTC
- - TRBJ2-1 TRBV11-1 CASSLAGRTLRDEQFF TGTGCCAGCAGCTTAGCGGGACGGACCCTACGCGATGAGCAGTTCTTC
TRBD1 - TRBJ2-5 TRBV29-1 CSVRSPFPGQGETQYF TGCAGCGTCAGAAGCCCCTTCCCGGGACAGGGGGAGACCCAGTACTTC
- - TRBJ1-5 TRBV2 CASSDKLGSNQPQHF TGTGCCAGCAGTGATAAACTAGGTTCGAATCAGCCCCAGCATTTT
- - TRBJ1-1 TRBV19 CASSMLSEAFF TGTGCCAGTAGTATGCTATCTGAAGCTTTCTTT
- - TRBJ1-1 TRBV25-1 CASSRGTMNTEAFF TGTGCCAGCAGTCGGGGGACTATGAACACTGAAGCTTTCTTT
- - TRBJ2-1 TRBV6-1 CASTRGGTYNEQFF TGTGCCAGCACCAGAGGGGGGACCTACAATGAGCAGTTCTTC
- - TRBJ2-7 TRBV5-1 CASSFGGQNSYEQYF TGCGCCAGCAGCTTCGGAGGACAGAATTCCTACGAGCAGTACTTC
TRBD1 - TRBJ2-3 TRBV30 CAWSAGTGDTDTQYF TGTGCCTGGAGTGCCGGGACAGGGGACACAGATACGCAGTATTTT
- - TRBJ2-5 TRBV5-1 CASSPQGGVEETQYF TGCGCCAGCAGCCCCCAGGGGGGAGTGGAAGAGACCCAGTACTTC
TRBD2 once TRBJ2-1 TRBV15 CATSLSGGTYNEQFF TGTGCCACCAGCTTAAGCGGGGGGACCTACAATGAGCAGTTCTTC
- - TRBJ1-2 TRBV28 CASSDSLYGYTF TGTGCCAGCAGTGATAGCCTTTATGGCTACACCTTC
- once TRBJ1-3 TRBV25-1 CASSDPGSSGNTIYF TGTGCCAGCAGTGACCCAGGGAGCTCTGGAAACACCATATATTTT
- - TRBJ2-1 TRBV5-1 CASSLVGDEQFF TGCGCCAGCAGCTTGGTGGGGGATGAGCAGTTCTTC
TRBD2 - TRBJ2-1 TRBV6-1 CASSEPAGVINEQFF TGTGCCAGCAGTGAACCAGCGGGAGTTATAAATGAGCAGTTCTTC
- - TRBJ1-2 TRBV19 CASAKSTGLNGYTF TGTGCCAGTGCGAAAAGTACGGGGTTGAATGGCTACACCTTC
TRBD2 - TRBJ2-7 TRBV5-1 CASSLSSGGVSYEQYF TGCGCCAGCAGCCTGAGCAGCGGGGGGGTTTCCTACGAGCAGTACTTC
- - TRBJ2-3 TRBV6-1 CASRGVADTQYF TGTGCCAGCAGGGGAGTGGCAGATACGCAGTATTTT
- - TRBJ1-2 TRBV19 CASTSGEATYGYTF TGTGCCAGTACCTCTGGGGAAGCGACCTATGGCTACACCTTC